The sequence of this T cell receptor (beta chain) was determined in a study of blood T cells in healthy people across ages. Findings of the study overall: Investigators treated diversity estimates from one million T cells as underestimates. In these data, TCR beta diversity tracked strongly with naive T cell percentage.

Per sample, a minimum of 6 million PBMCs were isolated. Extraction of total RNA produced a minimum of 5.5 micrograms from each sample. Regarding this clonotype: What it binds is not known.

A second about 7 to 12 cycle PCR used barcoded and J-beta primers. From the 5' RACE reads, TCRdb called clonotypes with MiXCR, one entry per CDR3 protein. The sample includes about 1.8 million distinct CDR3 sequences, around 48% of them seen just once. V gave up 5 bases and J gave up 1 base, with 8 bases separating them. CDR3 length: 14 residues. This TCR was recovered from a woman in her 40s in good health. This chain connects TRBV12-3 or TRBV12-4 to TRBJ2-2; D remains ambiguous. The sample was blood. CDR3 in DNA: TGTGCCAGCAGTACATCGGGGAACACCGGGGAGCTGTTTTTT. Its protein is CASSTSGNTGELFF.